What follows are 25 T cell receptor beta chains derived from one specimen sequenced in a study of blood T cell repertoires in COVID-19. Only in-frame clones appear in the TCRdb table, and some are missing; sequencing was by immunoSEQ multiplex PCR. The sample gives about 25,000 clones, roughly 80% of which show up once; about 50% is in the top ten. Source material: peripheral blood. Receptors were obtained from a man aged 45-60 years with active or convalescent COVID-19.

V gene TRBV29-1 combines with J gene TRBJ2-3; TRBD1 agrees at 10 bases. CDR3 length: 14 amino acids. Germline V gene sequence: CDR1 SQVTM, CDR2 ANQGSEA. V lost 0 bases and J lost 10; bases outside the gene matches: 7. This CDR3 reads CSVEDRTGGLAQYF. The CDR3 DNA sequence: TGCAGCGTTGAAGATAGGACAGGGGGTTTGGCGCAGTATTTT.

The chain is built from TRBV27 and TRBJ2-7; 8 bases are a match to TRBD2. V was pared by 6 bases and J by 4 bases, with 23 bases of the junction left unmatched. This CDR3 region has 19 residues. CDR1 is MNHEY, CDR2 SMNVEV, per germline (reference sequence). The CDR3 nucleotides read TGTGCCAGCAGGCCAGACGGAGGTAGGATCTTTACGGGAGGGTACGAGCAGTACTTC. It is translated as CASRPDGGRIFTGGYEQYF.

This clone came up a few times. The V call is TRBV5-1, the J call TRBJ1-1; 8 bases align to TRBD1. The germline V gene encodes CDR1 SGHRS and CDR2 YFSETQ. The junction had 7 bases not matched to a gene; V was cut back by 4 bases and J by 2 bases. The CDR3 runs 15 residues. DNA for the CDR3: TGCGCCAGCAGCCATTCAGGACAGGGCAACACTGAAGCTTTCTTT. It yields the protein CASSHSGQGNTEAFF. Variable domain in full (rest from reference TRBV5-1 and TRBJ1-1): KAGVTQTPRYLIKTRGQQVTLSCSPISGHRSVSWYQQTPGQGLQFLFEYFSETQRNKGNFPGRFSGRQFSNSRSEMNVSTLELGDSALYLCASSHSGQGNTEAFFGQGTRLTVV.

This chain uses TRBV5-1 with TRBJ2-2; 7 bases line up with TRBD1. The CDR3 is 14 amino acids. Germline lookup yields CDR1 SGHRS and CDR2 YFSETQ. With V trimmed by 1 base and J by 5 bases, 2 bases remained unmatched. CDR3 sequence reads: CASSLLRGTGELFF. The CDR3 nucleotides are TGCGCCAGCAGCTTGCTCAGGGGGACCGGGGAGCTGTTTTTT. Complete variable domain (other parts from reference TRBV5-1 and TRBJ2-2): KAGVTQTPRYLIKTRGQQVTLSCSPISGHRSVSWYQQTPGQGLQFLFEYFSETQRNKGNFPGRFSGRQFSNSRSEMNVSTLELGDSALYLCASSLLRGTGELFFGEGSRLTVL.

The rearrangement uses TRBV11-2 and TRBJ2-3, with 13 bases matching TRBD2. V gave up 1 base and J gave up 3 bases; unmatched junction bases: 7. Per germline, CDR1 SGHAT and CDR2 FQNNGV. The CDR3 runs 18 residues. The CDR3: CASSLVGTSGTMTDTQYF. The DNA for the CDR3 is TGTGCCAGCAGCTTAGTCGGGACTAGCGGGACCATGACAGATACGCAGTATTTT.

The chain combines TRBV7-8 with TRBJ2-3; D is ambiguous. Germline loops: CDR1 SGHVS, CDR2 FQNEAQ. V dropped 8 bases and J dropped 11 bases, with 20 bases sitting between them. This CDR3 is 13 amino acids long. DNA of the CDR3: TGTGCCAGCTTCGTTTCTCCCGTCGGCGGGCAGTATTTT. Its translation is CASFVSPVGGQYF.

The chain links TRBV5-1 to TRBJ2-2; D is ambiguous. CDR3 length equals 17 residues. The V end was cut by 3 bases, the J end by 0 bases, with 15 bases between. Germline V gene data show CDR1 as SGHRS and CDR2 as YFSETQ. The CDR3 loop reads CASSSYTLHTNTGELFF. CDR3 nucleotide sequence: TGCGCCAGCAGCTCCTATACTTTGCATACGAACACCGGGGAGCTGTTTTTT.

This chain uses TRBV27 with TRBJ2-3; possibly TRBD1 for D (6 bases). This CDR3 contains 15 residues. With 1 base removed from V and 2 bases from J, the gap between germline ends came to 10 bases. The germline V gene has CDR1 MNHEY and CDR2 SMNVEV (reference sequence). CDR3 bases: TGTGCCAGCAGTTTATACGGACAGTTCACAGATACGCAGTATTTT. Its translation: CASSLYGQFTDTQYF.

The chain combines TRBV2 with TRBJ1-6; no firm D call. The CDR3 is made up of 14 amino acids. The germline V gene encodes CDR1 SNHLY and CDR2 FYNNEI. Trimming pared 6 bases from V and 7 bases from J, leaving 13 bases between. CDR3 nucleotide sequence: TGTGCCAGCAGGGCAGAACAGTTCAATTCACCCCTCCACTTT. It specifies CASRAEQFNSPLHF.

This clone was counted a single time. V gene TRBV7-3 combines with J gene TRBJ2-3; no clear D gene. The CDR3 extends over 14 amino acids. V was clipped by 0 bases and J by 6 bases, with 10 bases between them. Germline V CDR1 and CDR2: SGHTA, FQGTGA. CDR3 DNA: TGTGCCAGCAGCTTAACGACGGCCGGGGATACGCAGTATTTT. Protein sequence: CASSLTTAGDTQYF.

The chain joins TRBV7-8 to TRBJ2-7; D perhaps matches TRBD2 (6 bases). Looked up from germline, CDR1 is SGHVS and CDR2 is FQNEAQ. The length of the CDR3 is 15 residues. V lost 5 bases and J lost 7, with 21 bases in between. In nucleotides, the CDR3 is TGTGCCAGCAGCCACCGGGAGCACCCCCTTGGGGAGCAGTACTTC. This encodes CASSHREHPLGEQYF.

The chain joins TRBV11-3 to TRBJ2-2; D possibly corresponds to TRBD1 (6 bases). This CDR3 region has 14 residues. From germline, CDR1 is SGHNT and CDR2 YENEEA. V lost 1 base, J lost 8 bases, and 11 bases lay in between. In nucleotides, the CDR3 is TGTGCCAGCAGCTTAGTGGGGGCTACAGGGGAGCTGTTTTTT. Translation gives CASSLVGATGELFF.

V is TRBV30 and J is TRBJ1-1; weak D call: TRBD1 (6 bases). This CDR3 has 14 amino acids. The germline V and J ends were trimmed by 3 bases and 0 bases, with 11 bases remaining between them. Germline V gives CDR1 GTSNPN, CDR2 SVGIG (reference sequence). The CDR3, as DNA: TGTGCCTGGAGAAGGACAGACTTGAACACTGAAGCTTTCTTT. Translated, it gives CAWRRTDLNTEAFF.

The chain recombines TRBV7-9 with TRBJ2-5; D is possibly TRBD1 (5 bases). V was cut by 8 bases and J by 0 bases, with 13 bases left in between. CDR1 SEHNR and CDR2 FQNEAQ come from the germline V gene (reference sequence). The CDR3 consists of 14 residues. CDR3 sequence: CASQGTRDQETQYF. DNA of the CDR3: TGTGCCAGCCAGGGCACCCGTGACCAAGAGACCCAGTACTTC.

This chain joins TRBV4-2 and TRBJ2-7; 7 bases map to TRBD2. CDR1 LGHNA and CDR2 YNFKEQ come from the germline V gene. This CDR3 has 15 residues. The V segment lost 0 bases and the J segment 3 bases; nucleotides outside the gene matches: 5. This CDR3 is CASSQELAEYYEQYF. CDR3 DNA: TGTGCCAGCAGCCAAGAGCTAGCGGAATACTACGAGCAGTACTTC.

V and J are TRBV7-9 and TRBJ2-3, with TRBD2 as a possible D gene (6 bases). The length of the CDR3 is 15 residues. Germline assignment: CDR1 SEHNR and CDR2 FQNEAQ (reference sequence). Trimming pared 5 bases from V and 2 bases from J, leaving 14 bases between. The CDR3 loop is CASSPPGLITDTQYF. The CDR3 DNA reads TGTGCCAGCAGCCCGCCGGGACTTATCACAGATACGCAGTATTTT.

V gene TRBV11-2 combines with J gene TRBJ2-7; maybe TRBD1 (5 bases). V dropped 5 bases and J dropped 2 bases, with 7 bases sitting between them. Germline V gives CDR1 SGHAT, CDR2 FQNNGV. The CDR3 loop spans 12 amino acids. In DNA form, the CDR3 reads TGTGCCAGCAGCGGACATACCTACGAGCAGTACTTC. The encoded protein is CASSGHTYEQYF.

This clone was seen once. The chain is built from TRBV27 and TRBJ2-7; D gene unclear. The V gene's germline CDR1 is MNHEY and CDR2 SMNVEV (reference sequence). Trimming cost V 0 bases and J 7 bases, with 13 bases left between them. This CDR3 has 14 residues. CDR3 nucleotide sequence: TGTGCCAGCAGTTTATCTTCTTACTCCTGGGAGCAGTACTTC. Translating it yields CASSLSSYSWEQYF.

V is TRBV19 and J is TRBJ2-5; 7 nucleotides match TRBD1. The CDR3 runs 13 residues. Per the germline V gene, CDR1 is LNHDA and CDR2 is SQIVND (reference sequence). The trim removed 4 bases at V and 2 bases at J, leaving 1 base unmatched. The CDR3 reads CASSTGGQETQYF. DNA for the CDR3: TGTGCCAGTAGTACAGGGGGACAAGAGACCCAGTACTTC.

The rearrangement joins TRBV11-3 to TRBJ2-7; 9 bases are a match to TRBD1. The trim removed 0 bases at V and 1 base at J, leaving 4 bases unmatched. Germline V gives CDR1 SGHNT, CDR2 YENEEA. The CDR3 extends over 16 amino acids. CDR3 protein: CASSLDWTGDSYEQYF. The CDR3 coding sequence is TGTGCCAGCAGCTTAGATTGGACAGGGGATTCCTACGAGCAGTACTTC.

The J gene is TRBJ2-7, the V gene TRBV7-8, with TRBD2 matching 10 bases. The CDR3 has 15 amino acids. V lost 3 bases to trimming and J lost 5 bases; unmatched junction nucleotides: 7. Germline V gene sequence: CDR1 SGHVS, CDR2 FQNEAQ. CDR3 region: CASSFETSGSHEQYF. DNA for the CDR3: TGTGCCAGCAGCTTTGAGACTAGCGGGTCTCACGAGCAGTACTTC.

The chain uses TRBV2 and TRBJ2-3; the D is unclear. V was trimmed by 5 bases and J by 2 bases, leaving 8 bases between them. The CDR3 is 13 amino acids. Germline V gene lookup returns CDR1 SNHLY and CDR2 FYNNEI. The CDR3 loop reads CASSTAHTDTQYF. CDR3 in DNA: TGTGCCAGCAGTACTGCCCACACAGATACGCAGTATTTT.

This clone was detected only once. This chain links TRBV11-2 with TRBJ2-1; 14 bases line up with TRBD2. Germline assignment: CDR1 SGHAT and CDR2 FQNNGV. V was clipped by 5 bases and J by 7 bases; unmatched bases: 10. This CDR3 contains 17 residues. DNA for the CDR3: TGTGCCAGCAGCCTACGGATGGGACTAGCGGGGGAAAATGAGCAGTTCTTC. Protein product: CASSLRMGLAGENEQFF.

This clone showed up just a few times. The chain couples TRBV24-1 to TRBJ1-5; TRBD1 matches 9 bases. CDR1 and CDR2 from the germline V gene are KGHDR and SFDVKD. This CDR3 has 14 residues. V gave up 7 bases and J gave up 2 bases; unmatched junction bases: 2. CDR3 sequence: CATRDRGGNQPQHF. CDR3 DNA sequence: TGTGCCACCAGGGACAGGGGCGGCAATCAGCCCCAGCATTTT.

The chain couples TRBV12-3 or TRBV12-4 to TRBJ1-5; D is ambiguous. Trimming left V 6 bases short and J 0 bases short, with 6 bases between. This CDR3 comprises 13 residues. DNA for the CDR3: TGTGCCAGCAGGGCAGGTAGCAATCAGCCCCAGCATTTT. As protein: CASRAGSNQPQHF.